Each of the 5 T cell receptor beta chains below was sequenced from the same sample in a study of blood T cell repertoires in COVID-19. Repertoires were generated with immunoSEQ multiplex PCR, while TCRdb's copy carries only in-frame clones and drops some. This sample has 65,000 to 80,000 clones, with roughly 89% found just once. The specimen was peripheral blood. The receptors originated from a man aged 45-65 years with active COVID-19.

The CDR3, as DNA: TGTGCCAGCAGACCTCAGGGGAATCAGCCCCAGCATTTT. Protein: CASRPQGNQPQHF. The chain carries TRBV28 and TRBJ1-5, with D perhaps matching TRBD1 (6 bases). There are 13 residues in the CDR3. Germline V gives CDR1 MDHEN, CDR2 SYDVKM. V gave up 6 bases and J gave up 4 bases, with 10 bases separating them. Supplemented by reference TRBV28 and TRBJ1-5, the full variable domain reads DVKVTQSSRYLVKRTGEKVFLECVQDMDHENMFWYRQDPGLGLRLIYFSYDVKMKEKGDIPEGYSVSREKKERFSLILESASTNQTSMYLCASRPQGNQPQHFGDGTRLSIL.

The V and J genes are TRBV7-2 and TRBJ1-3, with a weak D call TRBD1 (5 bases). The CDR3 covers 17 residues. V lost 5 bases, J lost 0 bases, and 17 bases lay in between. The germline V gene encodes CDR1 SGHTA and CDR2 FQGNSA. The CDR3 spells CASSMAGGGSSGNTIYF. The CDR3 nucleotides are TGTGCCAGCAGCATGGCCGGGGGAGGAAGCTCTGGAAACACCATATATTTT.

A few counts support this clone. This chain joins TRBV19 and TRBJ1-5; D is perhaps TRBD1 (5 bases). CDR1 LNHDA and CDR2 SQIVND come from the germline V gene (reference sequence). The CDR3 covers 14 residues. With 6 bases removed from V and 0 bases from J, the gap between germline ends came to 9 bases. The CDR3 spells CASSAGRSNQPQHF. The DNA for the CDR3 is TGTGCCAGTAGCGCGGGACGTAGCAATCAGCCCCAGCATTTT.

The chain joins TRBV19 to TRBJ2-3; 11 bases fit TRBD2. The ends lost 1 base at V and 0 bases at J; junction bases unmatched: 9. CDR3 length: 19 amino acids. CDR1 LNHDA and CDR2 SQIVND come from the germline V gene (reference sequence). CDR3 in amino acids: CASSIGPSGRLGSTDTQYF. The CDR3 DNA follows: TGTGCCAGTAGTATAGGACCTAGCGGGAGGTTAGGTAGCACAGATACGCAGTATTTT.

The chain uses TRBV7-6 and TRBJ2-3, with 8 nucleotides matching TRBD2. The germline CDR1 and CDR2 sequences are SGHVS and FNYEAQ. Unmatched junction bases numbered 6, after V lost 5 bases and J lost 2 bases. CDR3 length: 15 amino acids. CDR3 nucleotide sequence: TGTGCCAGCAGCCCGGGAGGGTATGCCACAGATACGCAGTATTTT. Amino acids: CASSPGGYATDTQYF.